This is a list of T cell receptor beta chains from one sample in a study of T cell responses to AZD1222 COVID-19 vaccine. Only in-frame clones appear in the TCRdb table, and some are missing; sequencing was by immunoSEQ multiplex PCR. In the table there are roughly 120,000 clones, about 85% of which are singletons. Specimen: peripheral blood, collected on day 0 of AZD1222 vaccination. The receptors derive from an adult in good health. Each CDR3 is given with its conserved first and last residue. D genes are given only for firm matches. Clone size is not always given. Where it is, it says once, few, many or a class for expanded clones.

-	TRBD1	TRBJ1-2	TRBV19	TGTGCCAGTAGCATGACAGGGGTGGACTATGGCTACACCTTC	CASSMTGVDYGYTF
-	TRBD1	TRBJ2-2	TRBV2	TGTGCCAGCACCATCACCCCGACAGGGACCGGGGAGCTGTTTTTT	CASTITPTGTGELFF
-	TRBD1	TRBJ1-5	TRBV19	TGTGCCAGTGACCACCCTCGTGGGACAGGGGGCAACCAGCCCCAGCATTTT	CASDHPRGTGGNQPQHF
-	-	TRBJ1-1	TRBV5-4	TGTGCCAGCAGCGGGGGCGGACAGAAAACTGAAGCTTTCTTT	CASSGGGQKTEAFF
-	-	TRBJ1-2	TRBV5-1	TGCGCCAGCAGCCGAGCTACCGAATATGGCTACACCTTC	CASSRATEYGYTF
-	TRBD1	TRBJ1-2	TRBV9	TGTGCCAGCAGCAAGCGACAGGGGTTAAGGGAATGGTATGGCTACACCTTC	CASSKRQGLREWYGYTF
-	-	TRBJ1-2	TRBV7-2	TGTGCCAGCAGCTTGATTGGGGGGGCGGACTATGGCTACACCTTC	CASSLIGGADYGYTF
-	-	TRBJ1-1	TRBV19	TGTGCCAGTAGGAGGGGCGCGGGCACTGAAGCTTTCTTT	CASRRGAGTEAFF
-	-	TRBJ2-3	TRBV18	TGTGCCAGCTCAGCTCGGACAGATACGCAGTATTTT	CASSARTDTQYF
-	TRBD1	TRBJ1-1	TRBV11-2	TGTGCCAGCAGCCTCCGGACAGGGAGGTTACGATTCATGAACACTGAAGCTTTCTTT	CASSLRTGRLRFMNTEAFF
once	-	TRBJ1-1	TRBV7-8	TGTGCCAGCAGCTTAACGAGGCGGCCAGGGTGGTACACTGAAGCTTTCTTT	CASSLTRRPGWYTEAFF